A selection of T cell receptor beta chains follows, all from one sample in a study of cytomegalovirus exposure and HLA in healthy donors. The table came from immunoSEQ multiplex PCR; TCRdb's copy has only in-frame clones and leaves some out. This table holds 90,000 or so clones, approximately 96% found once. What was sequenced was PBMCs. These receptors all come from a man aged 18 to 35 in good health and CMV-seronegative. The CDR3 runs from the conserved cysteine through the conserved F or W. The D gene is left open where the match is weak. Some rows mark clone size as missing; the rest say once, few, many or name a class of expanded clone.

TRBV9,-,-,17,TRBJ2-5,CASSGSKERGNQETQYF,TGTGCCAGCAGTGGAAGCAAGGAAAGGGGCAACCAAGAGACCCAGTACTTC
TRBV7-2,TRBD1,-,16,TRBJ1-2,CASSSRQGARYYGYTF,TGTGCCAGCAGCTCGAGACAGGGGGCGCGGTACTATGGCTACACCTTC
TRBV5-1,-,-,13,TRBJ2-1,CASCPGEGWEQFF,TGCGCCAGCTGTCCGGGAGAGGGATGGGAGCAGTTCTTC
TRBV5-6,TRBD1,-,18,TRBJ1-5,CASSLFGTRGPGNQPQHF,TGTGCCAGCAGCTTGTTTGGGACCAGGGGGCCAGGCAATCAGCCCCAGCATTTT
TRBV11-3,TRBD2,-,16,TRBJ2-3,CASSSLPAGPTDTQYF,TGTGCCAGCAGCTCCCTTCCAGCGGGGCCCACAGATACGCAGTATTTT
TRBV11-2,-,few,16,TRBJ1-1,CASSLGYPGGNTEAFF,TGTGCCAGCAGCTTAGGATATCCCGGGGGGAACACTGAAGCTTTCTTT
TRBV6-6,-,few,13,TRBJ2-5,CASGRVDQETQYF,TGTGCCAGCGGTCGGGTAGATCAAGAGACCCAGTACTTC
TRBV25-1,TRBD2,-,17,TRBJ2-1,CASSDALAGDSYNEQFF,TGTGCCAGCAGTGATGCCCTAGCGGGAGACTCCTACAATGAGCAGTTCTTC
TRBV28,-,-,15,TRBJ1-1,CASSLWSGTNTEAFF,TGTGCCAGCAGTCTCTGGTCAGGGACTAACACTGAAGCTTTCTTT
TRBV6-8,TRBD1,once,14,TRBJ1-4,CASRTGTVDEKLFF,TGTGCCAGCAGAACCGGGACAGTAGATGAAAAACTGTTTTTT
TRBV19,-,-,17,TRBJ1-3,CASSIDRSVGRGNTIYF,TGTGCCAGTAGTATAGATCGCTCGGTAGGGAGGGGAAACACCATATATTTT
TRBV30,TRBD1,-,11,TRBJ2-1,CAWGQGIHQFF,TGTGCCTGGGGACAGGGGATTCACCAGTTCTTC
TRBV5-8,-,-,9,TRBJ1-1,CASSLSRYF,TGTGCCAGCAGCTTGTCGCGTTACTTT
TRBV29-1,TRBD1,-,12,TRBJ2-5,CSSMTGTETQYF,TGCAGCTCCATGACAGGGACAGAGACCCAGTACTTC
TRBV6-5,TRBD2,-,16,TRBJ2-1,CASSYYSTSDYNEQFF,TGTGCCAGCAGTTACTACTCAACTAGCGACTACAATGAGCAGTTCTTC
TRBV27,TRBD1,-,16,TRBJ1-4,CASRGQGGGEGEKLFF,TGTGCCAGCAGGGGACAGGGAGGGGGGGAGGGTGAAAAACTGTTTTTT
TRBV19,TRBD2,-,16,TRBJ2-3,CASSQDRGLAGNTQYF,TGTGCCAGTAGTCAGGATAGAGGACTAGCGGGAAATACGCAGTATTTT
TRBV18,TRBD1,-,14,TRBJ1-1,CASSPETGKTEAFF,TGTGCCAGCTCACCGGAGACAGGGAAGACTGAAGCTTTCTTT
TRBV18,TRBD2,-,15,TRBJ2-3,CASSPGGRSTDTQYF,TGTGCCAGCTCACCGGGCGGGAGAAGCACAGATACGCAGTATTTT
TRBV5-6,-,-,14,TRBJ1-3,CASSFGLSGNTIYF,TGTGCCAGCAGCTTTGGGCTGAGTGGAAACACCATATATTTT
TRBV27,TRBD2,-,13,TRBJ2-1,CASSSREGDEQFF,TGTGCCAGCAGTTCCCGGGAGGGGGATGAGCAGTTCTTC
TRBV27,TRBD1,-,14,TRBJ2-5,CASSPRTGKETQYF,TGTGCCAGCAGTCCACGGACAGGGAAGGAGACCCAGTACTTC